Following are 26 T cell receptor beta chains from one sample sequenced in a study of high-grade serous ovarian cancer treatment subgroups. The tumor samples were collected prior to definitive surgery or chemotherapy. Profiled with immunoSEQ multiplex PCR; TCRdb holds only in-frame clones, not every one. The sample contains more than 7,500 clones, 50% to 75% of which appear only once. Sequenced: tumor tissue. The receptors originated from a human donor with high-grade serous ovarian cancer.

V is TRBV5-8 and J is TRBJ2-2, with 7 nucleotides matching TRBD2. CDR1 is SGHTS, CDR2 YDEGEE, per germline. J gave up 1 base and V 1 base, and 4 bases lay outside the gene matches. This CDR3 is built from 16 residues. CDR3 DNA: TGTGCCAGCAGCTTGCCGGGGAGGGGGAACACCGGGGAGCTGTTTTTT. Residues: CASSLPGRGNTGELFF.

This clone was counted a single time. The chain's CDR3 is CASSLVVSGGKNIQYF. In DNA, the CDR3 is TGTGCCAGCAGCTTAGTAGTTTCTGGGGGCAAAAACATTCAGTACTTC. The rearrangement links TRBV7-8 to TRBJ2-4; perhaps D is TRBD1 or TRBD2 (5 bases each). CDR3 length: 16 amino acids. CDR1 and CDR2 from the germline V gene are SGHVS and FQNEAQ. V lost 1 base and J 3 bases, leaving 13 bases between the germline ends.

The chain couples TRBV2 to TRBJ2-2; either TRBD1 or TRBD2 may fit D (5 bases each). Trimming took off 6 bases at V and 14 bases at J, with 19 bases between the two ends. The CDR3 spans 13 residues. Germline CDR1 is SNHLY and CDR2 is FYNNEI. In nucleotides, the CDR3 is TGTGCCAGCAGAGACACGGGACCTACCTCCCTGTTTTTT. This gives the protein CASRDTGPTSLFF. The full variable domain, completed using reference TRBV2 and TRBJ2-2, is EPEVTQTPSHQVTQMGQEVILRCVPISNHLYFYWYRQILGQKVEFLVSFYNNEISEKSEIFDDQFSVERPDGSNFTLKIRSTKLEDSAMYFCASRDTGPTSLFFGEGSRLTVL.

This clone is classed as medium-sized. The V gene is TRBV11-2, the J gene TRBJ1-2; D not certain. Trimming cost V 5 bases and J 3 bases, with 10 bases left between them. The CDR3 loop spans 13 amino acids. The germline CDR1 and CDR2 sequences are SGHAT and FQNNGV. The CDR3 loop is CASSPGQDYGYTF. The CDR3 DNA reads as TGTGCCAGCAGCCCGGGTCAGGACTATGGCTACACCTTC.

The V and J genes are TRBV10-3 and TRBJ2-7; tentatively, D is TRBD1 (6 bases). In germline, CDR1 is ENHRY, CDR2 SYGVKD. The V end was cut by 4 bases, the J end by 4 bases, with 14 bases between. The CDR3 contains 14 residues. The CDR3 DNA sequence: TGTGCCATCAGTGCCCCGGGACAACCTTACGAGCAGTACTTC. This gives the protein CAISAPGQPYEQYF.

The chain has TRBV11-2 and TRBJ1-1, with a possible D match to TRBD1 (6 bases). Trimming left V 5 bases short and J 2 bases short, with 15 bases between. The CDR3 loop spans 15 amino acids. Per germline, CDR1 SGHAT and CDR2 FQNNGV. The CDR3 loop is CASSIGRGLNTEAFF. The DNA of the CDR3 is TGTGCCAGCAGCATCGGTCGGGGGCTAAACACTGAAGCTTTCTTT.

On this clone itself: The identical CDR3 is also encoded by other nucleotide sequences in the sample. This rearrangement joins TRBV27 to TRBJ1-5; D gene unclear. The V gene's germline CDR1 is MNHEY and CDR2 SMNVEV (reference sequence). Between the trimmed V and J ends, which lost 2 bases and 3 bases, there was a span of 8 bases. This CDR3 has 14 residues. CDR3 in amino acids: CASSLEGINQPQHF. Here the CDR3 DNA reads TGTGCCAGCAGTTTAGAAGGGATCAATCAGCCCCAGCATTTT.

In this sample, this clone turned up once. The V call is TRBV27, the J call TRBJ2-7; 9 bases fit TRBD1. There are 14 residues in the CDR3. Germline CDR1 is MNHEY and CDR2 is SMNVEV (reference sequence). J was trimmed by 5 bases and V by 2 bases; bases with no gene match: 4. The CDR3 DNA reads TGTGCCAGCAGTTTAGGGACAGGGATGGACGAGCAGTACTTC. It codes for CASSLGTGMDEQYF.

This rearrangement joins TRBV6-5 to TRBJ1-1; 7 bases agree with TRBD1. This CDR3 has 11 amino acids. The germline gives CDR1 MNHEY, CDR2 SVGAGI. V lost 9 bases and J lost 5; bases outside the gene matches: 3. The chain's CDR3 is CASAGGTEAFF. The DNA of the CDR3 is TGTGCCAGTGCAGGGGGGACTGAAGCTTTCTTT.

The CDR3 spells CASSLVPPAYNEQFF. CDR3 DNA sequence: TGTGCCAGCAGTCTGGTCCCCCCCGCTTACAATGAGCAGTTCTTC. The J gene is TRBJ2-1, the V gene TRBV2; D uncertain. V shed 5 bases and J shed 4 bases, with 15 bases lying between them. This CDR3 comprises 15 residues. In germline, CDR1 is SNHLY, CDR2 FYNNEI.

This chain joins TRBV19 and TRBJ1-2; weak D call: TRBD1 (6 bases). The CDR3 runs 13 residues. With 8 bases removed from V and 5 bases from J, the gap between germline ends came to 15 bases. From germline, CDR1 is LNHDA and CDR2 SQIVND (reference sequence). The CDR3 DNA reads TGTGCCAGTGGTCCCGGGGGCATGTATGGCTACACCTTC. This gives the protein CASGPGGMYGYTF. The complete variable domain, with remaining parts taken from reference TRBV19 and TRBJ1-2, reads DGGITQSPKYLFRKEGQNVTLSCEQNLNHDAMYWYRQDPGQGLRLIYYSQIVNDFQKGDIAEGYSVSREKKESFPLTVTSAQKNPTAFYLCASGPGGMYGYTFGSGTRLTVV.

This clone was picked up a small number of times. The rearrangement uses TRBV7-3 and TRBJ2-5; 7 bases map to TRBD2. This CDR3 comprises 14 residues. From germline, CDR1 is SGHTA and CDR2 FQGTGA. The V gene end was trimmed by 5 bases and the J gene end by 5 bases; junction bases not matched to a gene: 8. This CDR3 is CASSRSGAGETQYF. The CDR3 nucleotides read TGTGCCAGCAGCCGCAGCGGGGCGGGGGAGACCCAGTACTTC.

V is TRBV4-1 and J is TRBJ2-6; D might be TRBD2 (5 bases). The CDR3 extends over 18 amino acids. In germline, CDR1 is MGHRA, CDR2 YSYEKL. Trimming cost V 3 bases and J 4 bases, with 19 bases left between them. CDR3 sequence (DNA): TGCGCCAGCAGCCAGAGGGATCTGGCTAGTCTCGGGGCCAACGTCCTGACTTTC. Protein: CASSQRDLASLGANVLTF.

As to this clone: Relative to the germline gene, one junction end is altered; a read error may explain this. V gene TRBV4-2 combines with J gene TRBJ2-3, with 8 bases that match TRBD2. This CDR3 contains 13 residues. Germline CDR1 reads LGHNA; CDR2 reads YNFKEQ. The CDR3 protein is CASSQNPGTRGTF. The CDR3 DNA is TGTGCCAGCAGCCAAAACCCCGGGACTAGAGGGACGTTT.

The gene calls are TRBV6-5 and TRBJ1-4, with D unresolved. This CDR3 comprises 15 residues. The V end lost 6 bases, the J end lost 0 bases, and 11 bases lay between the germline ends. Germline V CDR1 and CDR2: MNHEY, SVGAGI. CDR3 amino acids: CASRFDGATNEKLFF. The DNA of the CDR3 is TGTGCCAGCAGATTCGACGGTGCAACTAATGAAAAACTGTTTTTT.

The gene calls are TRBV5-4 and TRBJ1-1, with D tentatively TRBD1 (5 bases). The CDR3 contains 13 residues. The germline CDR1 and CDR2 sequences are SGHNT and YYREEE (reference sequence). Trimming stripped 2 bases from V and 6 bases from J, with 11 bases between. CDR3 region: CASSFRWDSEAFF. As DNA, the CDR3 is TGTGCCAGCAGCTTTCGTTGGGACTCTGAAGCTTTCTTT. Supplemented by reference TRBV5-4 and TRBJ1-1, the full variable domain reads ETGVTQSPTHLIKTRGQQVTLRCSSQSGHNTVSWYQQALGQGPQFIFQYYREEENGRGNFPPRFSGLQFPNYSSELNVNALELDDSALYLCASSFRWDSEAFFGQGTRLTVV.

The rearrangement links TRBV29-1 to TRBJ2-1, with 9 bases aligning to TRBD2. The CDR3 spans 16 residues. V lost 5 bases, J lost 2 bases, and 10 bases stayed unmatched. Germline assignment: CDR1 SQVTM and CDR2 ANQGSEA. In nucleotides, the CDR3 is TGCAGCGTTCTTTCCCTCGCGGGAGGGCCCTACAATGAGCAGTTCTTC. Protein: CSVLSLAGGPYNEQFF.

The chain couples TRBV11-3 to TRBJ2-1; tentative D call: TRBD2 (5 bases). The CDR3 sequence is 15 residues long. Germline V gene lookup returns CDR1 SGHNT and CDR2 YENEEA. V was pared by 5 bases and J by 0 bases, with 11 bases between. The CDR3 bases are TGTGCCAGCAGCCCCGGTGGGAGCTCCTACAATGAGCAGTTCTTC. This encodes CASSPGGSSYNEQFF. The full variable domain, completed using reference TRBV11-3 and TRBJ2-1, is EAGVVQSPRYKIIEKKQPVAFWCNPISGHNTLYWYLQNLGQGPELLIRYENEEAVDDSQLPKDRFSAERLKGVDSTLKIQPAELGDSAVYLCASSPGGSSYNEQFFGPGTRLTVL.

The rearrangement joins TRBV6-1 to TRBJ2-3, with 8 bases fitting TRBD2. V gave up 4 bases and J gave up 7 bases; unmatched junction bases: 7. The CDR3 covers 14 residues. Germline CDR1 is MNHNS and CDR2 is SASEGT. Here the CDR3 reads CASSVWHSGNTQYF. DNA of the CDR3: TGTGCCAGCAGTGTTTGGCATAGCGGGAATACGCAGTATTTT.

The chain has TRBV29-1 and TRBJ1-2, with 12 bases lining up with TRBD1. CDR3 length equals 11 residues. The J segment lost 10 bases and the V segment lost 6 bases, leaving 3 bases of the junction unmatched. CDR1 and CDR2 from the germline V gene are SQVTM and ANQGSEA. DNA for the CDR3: TGCAGCGTGGGACAGGGGGCAGACTACACCTTC. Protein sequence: CSVGQGADYTF.

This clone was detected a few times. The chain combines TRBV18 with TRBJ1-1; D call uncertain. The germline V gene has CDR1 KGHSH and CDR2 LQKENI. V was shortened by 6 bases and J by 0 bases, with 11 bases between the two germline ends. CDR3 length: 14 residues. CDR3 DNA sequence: TGTGCCAGCTCCCTAGGGATGATGAACACTGAAGCTTTCTTT. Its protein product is CASSLGMMNTEAFF.

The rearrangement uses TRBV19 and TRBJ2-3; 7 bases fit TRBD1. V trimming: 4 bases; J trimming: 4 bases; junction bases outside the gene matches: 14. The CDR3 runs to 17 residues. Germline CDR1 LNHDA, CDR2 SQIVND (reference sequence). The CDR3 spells CASSTRGQFGPPDTQYF. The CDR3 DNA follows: TGTGCCAGTAGTACTCGGGGACAGTTCGGGCCCCCAGATACGCAGTATTTT.

CDR3 bases: TGTGCCTGGACCCCCAAAGACAGGGGGCTTTCGAACGAGCAGTACTTC. Protein product: CAWTPKDRGLSNEQYF. The chain combines TRBV30 with TRBJ2-7; the match to TRBD1 covers 10 bases. Per the germline V gene, CDR1 is GTSNPN and CDR2 is SVGIG (reference sequence). V was pared by 4 bases and J by 5 bases, with 14 bases of the junction left unmatched. The CDR3 totals 16 residues.

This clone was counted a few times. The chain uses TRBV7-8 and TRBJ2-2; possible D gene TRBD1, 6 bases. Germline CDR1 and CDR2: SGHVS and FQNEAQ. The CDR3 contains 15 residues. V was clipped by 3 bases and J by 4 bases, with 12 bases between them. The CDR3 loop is CASSLLQGPTGELFF. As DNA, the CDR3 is TGTGCCAGCAGCTTGTTACAGGGTCCCACCGGGGAGCTGTTTTTT.

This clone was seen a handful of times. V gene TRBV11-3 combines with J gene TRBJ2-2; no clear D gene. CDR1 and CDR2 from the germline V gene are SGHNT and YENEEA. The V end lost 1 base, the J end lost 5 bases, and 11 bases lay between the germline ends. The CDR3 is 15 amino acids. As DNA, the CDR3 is TGTGCCAGCAGCTTAGGTCAGACCAGTACCGGGGAGCTGTTTTTT. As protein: CASSLGQTSTGELFF. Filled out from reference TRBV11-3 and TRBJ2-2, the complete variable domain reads EAGVVQSPRYKIIEKKQPVAFWCNPISGHNTLYWYLQNLGQGPELLIRYENEEAVDDSQLPKDRFSAERLKGVDSTLKIQPAELGDSAVYLCASSLGQTSTGELFFGEGSRLTVL.

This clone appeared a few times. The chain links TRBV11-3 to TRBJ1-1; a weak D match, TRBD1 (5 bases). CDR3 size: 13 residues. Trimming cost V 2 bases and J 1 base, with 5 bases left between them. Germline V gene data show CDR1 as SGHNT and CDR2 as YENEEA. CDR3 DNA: TGTGCCAGCAGCTTACAGGGGAACACTGAAGCTTTCTTT. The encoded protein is CASSLQGNTEAFF.